The clone carrying this T cell receptor (beta chain) was observed a handful of times. Antigen unknown. This sample is part of a study of vaccination and CD4 T cells after COVID-19. Study as a whole: For post-vaccine samples, collection took place a median around 72 days after dose two, ranging from 14 to 241.

Treatment specified: approximately nine-day PBMC culture with coronavirus spike peptide pools or control peptides (ViraFEST assay). V was trimmed by 2 bases and J by 3 bases, leaving 7 bases between them. CDR3 length: 12 residues. The germline gives CDR1 DFQATT, CDR2 SNEGSKA (reference sequence). Points from the study as a whole: In convalescent patients, 304 of 307 vaccine-specific clones were spike mono-reactive.

The Oncomine TCR Beta short-read assay sequenced DNA from cultured CD4+ T cells. Investigators obtained genomic DNA by extraction from cultured CD4+ T cells. One entry per CDR3 protein, called by TCRdb with MiXCR from the PCR reads. This table has around 21,000 distinct CDR3 sequences, over 50% appearing once. Sequenced material: CD4+ T cells from blood, cultured in vitro. V is TRBV20-1 and J is TRBJ1-2, with D maybe TRBD1 (6 bases). This TCR was recovered from a human donor who had recovered from COVID-19. The CDR3 spells CSARNRDYGYTF. The DNA of the CDR3 is TGCAGTGCTAGAAACAGGGACTATGGCTACACCTTC.